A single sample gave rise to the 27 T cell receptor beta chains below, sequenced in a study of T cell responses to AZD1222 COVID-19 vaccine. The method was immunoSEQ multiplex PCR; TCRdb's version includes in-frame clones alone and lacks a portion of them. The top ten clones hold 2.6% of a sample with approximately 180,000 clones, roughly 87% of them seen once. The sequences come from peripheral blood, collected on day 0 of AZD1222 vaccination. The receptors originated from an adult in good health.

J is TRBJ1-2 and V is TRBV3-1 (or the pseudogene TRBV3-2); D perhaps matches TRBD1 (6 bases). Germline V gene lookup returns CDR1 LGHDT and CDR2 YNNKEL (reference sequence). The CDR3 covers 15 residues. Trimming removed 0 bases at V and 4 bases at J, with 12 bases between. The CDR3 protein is CASSQDGRGRYGYTF. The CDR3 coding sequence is TGTGCCAGCAGCCAAGACGGCAGGGGACGCTATGGCTACACCTTC.

The CDR3 bases are TGCAGCCTCCGGACAGGGGGCGTCCTAAACACTGAAGCTTTCTTT. Its translation: CSLRTGGVLNTEAFF. This chain links TRBV29-1 with TRBJ1-1; 11 bases are a match to TRBD1. The CDR3 consists of 15 residues. The V segment lost 8 bases and the J segment 2 bases; nucleotides outside the gene matches: 10. Germline V gives CDR1 SQVTM, CDR2 ANQGSEA.

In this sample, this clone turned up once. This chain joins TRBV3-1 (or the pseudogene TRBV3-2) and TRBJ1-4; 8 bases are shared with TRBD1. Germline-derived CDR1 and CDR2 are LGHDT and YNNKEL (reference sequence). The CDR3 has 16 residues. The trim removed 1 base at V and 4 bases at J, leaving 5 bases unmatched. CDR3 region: CASSQGITGGNEKLFF. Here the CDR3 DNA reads TGTGCCAGCAGCCAAGGTATAACAGGGGGTAATGAAAAACTGTTTTTT.

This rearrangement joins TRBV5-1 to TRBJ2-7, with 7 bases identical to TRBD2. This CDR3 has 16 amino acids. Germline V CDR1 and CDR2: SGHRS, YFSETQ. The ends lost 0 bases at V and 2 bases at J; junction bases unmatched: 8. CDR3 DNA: TGCGCCAGCAGCTTGGCCGCTAGCGGCGGTACCTACGAGCAGTACTTC. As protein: CASSLAASGGTYEQYF.

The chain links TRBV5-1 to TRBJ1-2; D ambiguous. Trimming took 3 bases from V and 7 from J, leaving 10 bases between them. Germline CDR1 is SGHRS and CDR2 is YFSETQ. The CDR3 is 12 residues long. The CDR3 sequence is CASSSGVGGYTF. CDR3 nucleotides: TGCGCCAGCAGCTCTGGAGTGGGTGGCTACACCTTC.

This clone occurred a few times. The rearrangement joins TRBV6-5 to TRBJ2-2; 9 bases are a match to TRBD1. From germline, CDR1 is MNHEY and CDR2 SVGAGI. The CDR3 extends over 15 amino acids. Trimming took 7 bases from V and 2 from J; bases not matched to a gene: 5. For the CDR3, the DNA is TGTGCCAGCACCCCGACAGGGGGAAACACCGGGGAGCTGTTTTTT. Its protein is CASTPTGGNTGELFF.

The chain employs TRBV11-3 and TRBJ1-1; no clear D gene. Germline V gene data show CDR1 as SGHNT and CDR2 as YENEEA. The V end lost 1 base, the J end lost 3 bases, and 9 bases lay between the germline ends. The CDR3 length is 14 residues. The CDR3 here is CASSLGPGHTEAFF. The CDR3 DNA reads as TGTGCCAGCAGCTTAGGCCCCGGCCACACTGAAGCTTTCTTT.

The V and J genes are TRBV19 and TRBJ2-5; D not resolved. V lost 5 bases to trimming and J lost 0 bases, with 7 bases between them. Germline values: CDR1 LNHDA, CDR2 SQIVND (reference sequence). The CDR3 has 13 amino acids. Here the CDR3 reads CASSYRNQETQYF. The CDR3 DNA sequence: TGTGCCAGTAGTTATAGGAACCAAGAGACCCAGTACTTC.

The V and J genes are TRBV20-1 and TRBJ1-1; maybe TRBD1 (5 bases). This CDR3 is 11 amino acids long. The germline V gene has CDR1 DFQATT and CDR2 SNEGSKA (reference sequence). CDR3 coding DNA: TGCAGGCCGGGGCAGGGAGTTGAAGCTTTCTTT. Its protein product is CRPGQGVEAFF.

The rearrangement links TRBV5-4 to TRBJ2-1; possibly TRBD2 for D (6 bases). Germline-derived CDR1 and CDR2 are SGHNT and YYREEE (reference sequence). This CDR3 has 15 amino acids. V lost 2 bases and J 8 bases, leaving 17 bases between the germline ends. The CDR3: CASSFLSGVGHEQFF. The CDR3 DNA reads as TGTGCCAGCAGCTTCCTGTCGGGAGTGGGCCATGAGCAGTTCTTC.

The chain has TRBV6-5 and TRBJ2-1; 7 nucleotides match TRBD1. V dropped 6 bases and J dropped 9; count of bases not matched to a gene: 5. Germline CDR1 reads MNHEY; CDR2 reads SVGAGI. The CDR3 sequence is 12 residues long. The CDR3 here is CASRDRAGEQFF. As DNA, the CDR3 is TGTGCCAGCAGAGACAGGGCAGGTGAGCAGTTCTTC.

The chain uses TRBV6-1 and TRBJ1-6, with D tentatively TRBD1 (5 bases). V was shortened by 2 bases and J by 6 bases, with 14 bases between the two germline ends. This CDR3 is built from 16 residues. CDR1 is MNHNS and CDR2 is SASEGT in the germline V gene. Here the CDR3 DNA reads TGTGCCAGCAGTGAACACCGGGACGGGCTTAATTCACCCCTCCACTTT. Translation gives CASSEHRDGLNSPLHF.

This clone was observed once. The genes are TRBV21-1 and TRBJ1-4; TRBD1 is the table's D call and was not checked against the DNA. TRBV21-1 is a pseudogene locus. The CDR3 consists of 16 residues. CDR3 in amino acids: CASSLNYRDRGEKLFF. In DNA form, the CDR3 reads TGTGCCAGCAGCTTGAACTACCGGGACAGGGGTGAAAAACTGTTTTTT.

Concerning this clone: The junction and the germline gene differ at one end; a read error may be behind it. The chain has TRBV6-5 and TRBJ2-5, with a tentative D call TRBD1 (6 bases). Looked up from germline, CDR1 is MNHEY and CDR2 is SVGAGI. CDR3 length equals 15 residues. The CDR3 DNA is TGCCAAAGCAACCAAGGACAGACGTACCAAGAGACCCAGTACTTC. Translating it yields CQSNQGQTYQETQYF.

The CDR3 DNA sequence: TGTGCCAGCAGCACACAGGATTATGGCTACACCTTC. Amino acids: CASSTQDYGYTF. This chain links TRBV9 with TRBJ1-2; D is possibly TRBD1 (5 bases). Deletions cut 4 bases from V and 5 bases from J, with 9 bases between. This CDR3 contains 12 residues. Germline V lookup: CDR1 SGDLS, CDR2 YYNGEE.

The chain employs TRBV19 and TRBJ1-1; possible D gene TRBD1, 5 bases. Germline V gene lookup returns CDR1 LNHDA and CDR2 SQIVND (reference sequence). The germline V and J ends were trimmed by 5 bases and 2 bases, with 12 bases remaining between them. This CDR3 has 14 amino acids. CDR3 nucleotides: TGTGCCAGTAGTTCCGGGGGGGGAAACACTGAAGCTTTCTTT. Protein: CASSSGGGNTEAFF.

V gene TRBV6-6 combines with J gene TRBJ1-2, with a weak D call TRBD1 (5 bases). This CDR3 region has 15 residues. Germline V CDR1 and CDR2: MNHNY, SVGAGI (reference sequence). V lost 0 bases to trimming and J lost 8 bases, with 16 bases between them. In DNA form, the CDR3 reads TGTGCCAGCAGTTACTCAGTTGGGACCGGAGAGGGCTACACCTTC. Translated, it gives CASSYSVGTGEGYTF.

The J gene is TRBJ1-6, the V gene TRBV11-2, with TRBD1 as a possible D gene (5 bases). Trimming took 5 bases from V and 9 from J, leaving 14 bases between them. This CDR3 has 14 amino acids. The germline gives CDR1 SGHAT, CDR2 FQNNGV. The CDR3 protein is CASSRGGVSSPLHF. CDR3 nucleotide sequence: TGTGCCAGCAGCCGGGGGGGGGTCAGTTCACCCCTCCACTTT.

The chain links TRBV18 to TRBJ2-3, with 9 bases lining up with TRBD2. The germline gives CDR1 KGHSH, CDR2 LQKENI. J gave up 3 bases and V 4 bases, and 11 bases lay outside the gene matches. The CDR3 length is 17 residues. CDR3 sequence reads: CASSLRRGSGRTDTQYF. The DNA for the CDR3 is TGTGCCAGCTCACTCCGTCGGGGTAGCGGGAGAACAGATACGCAGTATTTT.

This chain's CDR3 is CASSLSSWGGGPQHF. The CDR3 region has the DNA TGTGCCAGCAGTTTATCCTCTTGGGGCGGGGGGCCCCAGCATTTT. The rearrangement links TRBV27 to TRBJ1-5, with D possibly TRBD1 on 5 matching bases. The CDR3 spans 15 residues. CDR1 and CDR2 (germline): MNHEY, SMNVEV (reference sequence). V was trimmed by 0 bases and J by 9 bases, leaving 15 bases between them.

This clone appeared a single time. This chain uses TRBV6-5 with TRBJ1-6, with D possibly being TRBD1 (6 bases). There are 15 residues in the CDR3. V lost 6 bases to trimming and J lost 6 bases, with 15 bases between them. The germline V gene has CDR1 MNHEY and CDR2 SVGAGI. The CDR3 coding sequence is TGTGCCAGCAGAAGAGACAGGTCGTCTAATTCACCCCTCCACTTT. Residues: CASRRDRSSNSPLHF.

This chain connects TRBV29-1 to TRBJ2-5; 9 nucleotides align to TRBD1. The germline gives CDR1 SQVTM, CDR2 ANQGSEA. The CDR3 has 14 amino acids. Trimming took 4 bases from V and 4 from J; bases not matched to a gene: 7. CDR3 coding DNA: TGCAGCGTTGGGAGGGGGACAGGGATAGAGACCCAGTACTTC. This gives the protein CSVGRGTGIETQYF.

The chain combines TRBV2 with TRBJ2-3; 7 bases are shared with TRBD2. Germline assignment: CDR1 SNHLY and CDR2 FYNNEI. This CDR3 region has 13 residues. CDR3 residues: CVFEREFTDTQYF. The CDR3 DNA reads TGTGTCTTTGAGCGGGAATTCACAGATACGCAGTATTTT.

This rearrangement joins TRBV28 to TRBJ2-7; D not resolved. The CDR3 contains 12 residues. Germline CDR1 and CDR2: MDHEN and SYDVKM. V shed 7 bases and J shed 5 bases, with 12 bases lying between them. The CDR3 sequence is CASTDRMDEQYF. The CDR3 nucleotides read TGTGCCAGCACCGACCGCATGGACGAGCAGTACTTC.

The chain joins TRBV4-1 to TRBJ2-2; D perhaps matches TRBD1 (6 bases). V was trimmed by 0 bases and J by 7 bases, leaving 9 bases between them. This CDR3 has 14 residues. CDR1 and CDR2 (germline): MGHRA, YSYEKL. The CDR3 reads CASSQEAQGGELFF. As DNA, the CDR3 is TGCGCCAGCAGCCAAGAGGCACAGGGCGGGGAGCTGTTTTTT.

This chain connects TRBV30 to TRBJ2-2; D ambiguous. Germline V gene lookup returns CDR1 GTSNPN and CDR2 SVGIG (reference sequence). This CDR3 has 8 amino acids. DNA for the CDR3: TGTGGAGGCGGGGAGCTGTTTTTT. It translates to CGGGELFF.

The CDR3 protein is CASSPYTDTQYF. CDR3 sequence (DNA): TGTGCCAGCTCACCTTATACAGATACGCAGTATTTT. The chain carries TRBV7-9 and TRBJ2-3; D is unclear. V was trimmed by 8 bases and J by 3 bases, leaving 9 bases between them. Germline CDR1 SEHNR, CDR2 FQNEAQ (reference sequence). The CDR3 is made up of 12 amino acids.